A selection of T cell receptor beta chains follows, all from one sample in a study of blood T cells in healthy people across ages. MiXCR, applied by TCRdb to the 5' RACE reads, yields one record per CDR3 protein. The repertoire holds about a million distinct CDR3 sequences, with about 53% as singletons. The sample taken for sequencing was blood. Every receptor here comes from a woman aged 55-70 years in good health. Each CDR3 is given with its conserved first and last residue. Each record gives: clone size, V gene, D gene, J gene, CDR3 protein, CDR3 DNA. A D gene is named only where the DNA matches it firmly. For some rows the clone size is stated as once, few or many, or as a class when expanded; others skip it.

clone size: once
V gene: TRBV28
D gene: TRBD1
J gene: TRBJ1-6
CDR3 protein: CASGPRQGGHSPLHF
CDR3 DNA: TGTGCCAGCGGACCACGACAGGGAGGCCATTCACCCCTCCACTTT

clone size: few
V gene: TRBV27
D gene: TRBD1
J gene: TRBJ2-5
CDR3 protein: CASSPRTGGKTQYF
CDR3 DNA: TGTGCCAGCAGTCCCCGGACAGGCGGCAAGACCCAGTACTTC

clone size: .
V gene: TRBV18
D gene: .
J gene: TRBJ2-5
CDR3 protein: CASSPRAEYQETQYF
CDR3 DNA: TGTGCCAGCTCACCACGGGCCGAGTACCAAGAGACCCAGTACTTC

clone size: few
V gene: TRBV29-1
D gene: TRBD1
J gene: TRBJ2-7
CDR3 protein: CSVGGQGSSYEQYF
CDR3 DNA: TGCAGCGTGGGGGGACAGGGGAGTTCCTACGAGCAGTACTTC

clone size: few
V gene: TRBV4-3
D gene: .
J gene: TRBJ2-1
CDR3 protein: CASSQDTPGVLYNEQFF
CDR3 DNA: TGCGCCAGCAGCCAAGATACCCCGGGAGTACTCTACAATGAGCAGTTCTTC

clone size: few
V gene: TRBV28
D gene: TRBD2
J gene: TRBJ2-5
CDR3 protein: CASSTIRAGGYETQYF
CDR3 DNA: TGTGCCAGCAGTACTATCAGAGCGGGAGGGTACGAGACCCAGTACTTC

clone size: .
V gene: TRBV9
D gene: .
J gene: TRBJ1-4
CDR3 protein: CASSAGGTPYEKLFF
CDR3 DNA: TGTGCCAGCAGCGCGGGGGGGACACCGTATGAAAAACTGTTTTTT

clone size: few
V gene: TRBV10-2
D gene: .
J gene: TRBJ2-7
CDR3 protein: CASTAGQTYEQYF
CDR3 DNA: TGCGCCAGCACGGCGGGACAGACCTACGAGCAGTACTTC

clone size: .
V gene: TRBV7-9
D gene: .
J gene: TRBJ1-4
CDR3 protein: CASSLVAEKLFF
CDR3 DNA: TGTGCCAGCAGCTTAGTAGCTGAAAAACTGTTTTTT

clone size: .
V gene: TRBV3-1
D gene: TRBD1
J gene: TRBJ2-7
CDR3 protein: CASSQDLGQGLYNEQYF
CDR3 DNA: TGTGCCAGCAGCCAAGATTTAGGACAGGGGCTCTACAATGAGCAGTACTTC

clone size: few
V gene: TRBV15
D gene: .
J gene: TRBJ2-5
CDR3 protein: CATSRLVSGETQYF
CDR3 DNA: TGTGCCACCAGCAGACTAGTCAGCGGAGAGACCCAGTACTTC

clone size: .
V gene: TRBV5-1
D gene: .
J gene: TRBJ2-7
CDR3 protein: CASSFSLGYEQYF
CDR3 DNA: TGCGCCAGCAGCTTTAGTCTAGGCTACGAGCAGTACTTC

clone size: .
V gene: TRBV10-3
D gene: .
J gene: TRBJ2-3
CDR3 protein: CAISASDASYTDTQYF
CDR3 DNA: TGTGCCATCAGCGCCTCCGATGCGAGCTACACAGATACGCAGTATTTT

clone size: .
V gene: TRBV9
D gene: .
J gene: TRBJ2-6
CDR3 protein: CASSGQAGANVLTF
CDR3 DNA: TGTGCCAGCTCAGGGCAAGCGGGGGCCAACGTCCTGACTTTC

clone size: .
V gene: TRBV5-5
D gene: .
J gene: TRBJ2-3
CDR3 protein: CASSLADSVFEDTQYF
CDR3 DNA: TGTGCCAGCAGCTTGGCCGATTCAGTTTTTGAGGATACGCAGTATTTT

clone size: .
V gene: TRBV7-2
D gene: TRBD2
J gene: TRBJ2-7
CDR3 protein: CASSPRLAGYEQYF
CDR3 DNA: TGTGCCAGCAGCCCCAGACTAGCAGGCTACGAGCAGTACTTC

clone size: many
V gene: TRBV4-3
D gene: .
J gene: TRBJ2-6
CDR3 protein: CASSLGISGANVLTF
CDR3 DNA: TGCGCCAGCAGCCTAGGCATCTCTGGGGCCAACGTCCTGACTTTC